This record covers a single T cell receptor beta chain. This record belongs to a study of spatial heterogeneity in lung cancer. The CDR3 loop spans 14 amino acids. V shed 6 bases and J shed 1 base, with 9 bases lying between them. The time point denotes: blood at routine non-recurrence follow-up after resection. One entry per CDR3 protein results from TCRdb running MiXCR on the 5' RACE reads. The sample gives tens of thousands of distinct CDR3 sequences, roughly a fifth of which show up once; just over 20% is in the top ten. This sequence joins TRBV12-3 or TRBV12-4 and TRBJ2-2; D is undetermined. This clonotype originated in a male donor with early-stage non-small cell lung cancer. The sample in question was PBMCs, obtained at follow-up. The chain's CDR3 is CASRPGVNTGELFF. CDR3 nucleotide sequence: TGTGCCAGCAGGCCTGGCGTGAACACCGGGGAGCTGTTTTTT.